A selection of T cell receptor beta chains follows, all from one sample in a study of blood T cell repertoires in COVID-19. Assay used: immunoSEQ multiplex PCR; TCRdb lists only in-frame clones, some missing. Here the sample spans more than 200,000 clones, 85% to 90% being singletons. Sequenced material: peripheral blood. Every receptor here comes from a woman aged 50 to 65 with acute or convalescent COVID-19. CDR3s include the opening cysteine and the closing phenylalanine or tryptophan. The D gene is left open where the match is weak. For some rows the clone size is stated as once, few or many, or as a class when expanded; others skip it.

CDR3 DNA,CDR3 protein,clone size,V gene,D gene,J gene
TGTGCCAGCAGTATGAGGGCAGGGGCCTACGAGCAGTACTTC,CASSMRAGAYEQYF,NA,TRBV2,NA,TRBJ2-7
TGTGCCGTACATAATCAGCCCCAGCATTTT,CAVHNQPQHF,few,TRBV19,NA,TRBJ1-5
TGTGCCAGCAGCCAACAGGCAGGGGGGTGGCACACCATATATTTT,CASSQQAGGWHTIYF,NA,TRBV14,TRBD1,TRBJ1-3
TGCAGCGTTGTTTTTCAGGCTAACTATGGCTACACCTTC,CSVVFQANYGYTF,NA,TRBV29-1,NA,TRBJ1-2
TGTGCCTGGAGTCCCGACAGATCCTATGGCTACACCTTC,CAWSPDRSYGYTF,NA,TRBV30,NA,TRBJ1-2
TGTGCCTGGAACCAGGGTCAAGAGACCCAGTACTTC,CAWNQGQETQYF,once,TRBV30,NA,TRBJ2-5
TGTGCCAGCAGCAAAGATTCTACAGGGAAGGGTCCTTATGGCTACACCTTC,CASSKDSTGKGPYGYTF,NA,TRBV21-1,NA,TRBJ1-2
TGTGCCAGCAGTTTTTGGCCCGGGACAGCTAACTATGGCTACACCTTC,CASSFWPGTANYGYTF,NA,TRBV27,TRBD1,TRBJ1-2
TGTGCCAGCTCACTACTTATCCGGGACAGGGAAGGGACTGAAGCTTTCTTT,CASSLLIRDREGTEAFF,NA,TRBV18,TRBD1,TRBJ1-1
TGTGCCAGCAGTTTCTCAACTTCCCCCAATGAGCAGTACTTC,CASSFSTSPNEQYF,NA,TRBV27,NA,TRBJ2-7
TGCGCCAGCAGCTTGAACCAGCAAGAGACCCAGTACTTC,CASSLNQQETQYF,NA,TRBV5-1,NA,TRBJ2-5
TGTGCCAGCAGCTATAGCGGGGGCGGACAAGAGACCCAGTACTTC,CASSYSGGGQETQYF,NA,TRBV11-3,TRBD2,TRBJ2-5
TGTGCCAGCAGCTTAGGCCAGACAGGTCCGCGGGAGCAGTACTTC,CASSLGQTGPREQYF,NA,TRBV11-2,NA,TRBJ2-7
TGTGCCAGCAGCTTGGGCAACCAAGAGACCCAGTACTTC,CASSLGNQETQYF,NA,TRBV7-2,NA,TRBJ2-5
TGTGCCAGCAGCTCCGGACTAGCGCAAGAGACCCAGTACTTC,CASSSGLAQETQYF,NA,TRBV5-4,TRBD2,TRBJ2-5
TGTGCCAGCAGAGTGAAAGAGCGGGGAGGACCTGAGCAGTTCTTC,CASRVKERGGPEQFF,once,TRBV2,TRBD2,TRBJ2-1
TGTGCCATAACTAGCGGGAGGGCCACAGATACGCAGTATTTT,CAITSGRATDTQYF,NA,TRBV10-3,TRBD2,TRBJ2-3
TGCGCCAGCCTATTTTCTACAGGGGTCCGCTCCACTGAAGCTTTCTTT,CASLFSTGVRSTEAFF,NA,TRBV10-1,TRBD1,TRBJ1-1
TGTGCCAGCAGTCCTAGGTCTCGCGGCTACACCTTC,CASSPRSRGYTF,NA,TRBV16,NA,TRBJ1-2
TGTGCCAGCAGTGTATCTAGCGGGGGGATAGAGACCCAGTACTTC,CASSVSSGGIETQYF,few,TRBV2,TRBD2,TRBJ2-5
TGTGCCAGCAGCCACCGGGACAGGGGGCGGGAGCAGTTCTTC,CASSHRDRGREQFF,few,TRBV21-1,NA,TRBJ2-1
TGTGCCACCAGTGATTCCTCCGGGACAGACACCGGGGAGCTGTTTTTT,CATSDSSGTDTGELFF,NA,TRBV24-1,TRBD1,TRBJ2-2
TGTGCCATTTCGGGGACAGCGCTAGATCAGCCCCAGCATTTT,CAISGTALDQPQHF,NA,TRBV6-5,TRBD1,TRBJ1-5
TGTGCCATCAGCAGGGGCTCTGGAAACACCATATATTTT,CAISRGSGNTIYF,NA,TRBV10-3,NA,TRBJ1-3
TGCGCCAGCAGCCCAAGACAGGGTAGGAGCACAGATACGCAGTATTTT,CASSPRQGRSTDTQYF,NA,TRBV5-1,TRBD1,TRBJ2-3
TGTGCCAGCAGCTTAGATCGTCCGGGGATTCTCAATCAGCCCCAGCATTTT,CASSLDRPGILNQPQHF,NA,TRBV11-2,NA,TRBJ1-5
TGTGCCAGCAGCCTCGACCACAGGGGAAATTCTGGAAACACCATATATTTT,CASSLDHRGNSGNTIYF,NA,TRBV7-6,TRBD1,TRBJ1-3
TGTGCCAGCAGCCAAGACCGTGATCAGCCCCAGCATTTT,CASSQDRDQPQHF,once,TRBV3-1/TRBV3-2,NA,TRBJ1-5
TGTGCCAGCAGTTCGTATCTTTCCAGGGGCACTGAAGCTTTCTTT,CASSSYLSRGTEAFF,few,TRBV28,NA,TRBJ1-1
TGTGCCAGCAGCTTGAGGACCCCAGCGGTAGTAGACCAGTACTTC,CASSLRTPAVVDQYF,once,TRBV5-8,NA,TRBJ2-5
TGCAGCGTTCAGTACGCAGATACGCAGTATTTT,CSVQYADTQYF,NA,TRBV29-1,NA,TRBJ2-3
TGTGCCAGCTCACCTAGTAGCGGGAGTGCCGGGGAGCTGTTTTTT,CASSPSSGSAGELFF,NA,TRBV18,TRBD2,TRBJ2-2
TGTGCCAGCAGCCCCACCCCGGCTAGCGGGGGGCCTCAGTTCTTC,CASSPTPASGGPQFF,NA,TRBV11-2,TRBD2,TRBJ2-1
TGTGCCAGTATGCCGGCTTTAGGGAGAAGCCACACAGATACGCAGTATTTT,CASMPALGRSHTDTQYF,NA,TRBV27,NA,TRBJ2-3
TGCGCCAGCAGCTTGGGTCTTGAAGCTTTCTTT,CASSLGLEAFF,NA,TRBV5-1,NA,TRBJ1-1
TGTGCCAGCAGTTGGACGGACAGGGTTGGGACTGAAGCTTTCTTT,CASSWTDRVGTEAFF,NA,TRBV6-2/TRBV6-3,TRBD1,TRBJ1-1
TGTGCCAGCAGCCGGGTAAACAATGAGCAGTTCTTC,CASSRVNNEQFF,NA,TRBV11-2,NA,TRBJ2-1
TGTGCCAGCGCCAACGGTGATACGCAGTATTTT,CASANGDTQYF,once,TRBV6-5,NA,TRBJ2-3
TGTGCCAGCAGTTTTGTTCGGACTGATTCTAACTATGGCTACACCTTC,CASSFVRTDSNYGYTF,NA,TRBV28,NA,TRBJ1-2
TGCGCCAGCAGCTTGGAAGGACAGCTGGATGGCTACACCTTC,CASSLEGQLDGYTF,NA,TRBV5-1,NA,TRBJ1-2
TGTGCCAGCAGTTCCCCAGGGTGGGAGCAGTACTTC,CASSSPGWEQYF,NA,TRBV27,NA,TRBJ2-7
TGTGCCAGCAGTTACGACAAGGGACAGCTCTATGGCTACACCTTC,CASSYDKGQLYGYTF,NA,TRBV6-5,TRBD1,TRBJ1-2
TGTGCCAGCAGTTCAAGCACAGGGAAGGGTTTGAACTACGAGCAGTACTTC,CASSSSTGKGLNYEQYF,NA,TRBV6-2/TRBV6-3,NA,TRBJ2-7
TGTGCTTCTGGAGGGTCTGGAAACACCATATATTTT,CASGGSGNTIYF,NA,TRBV14,NA,TRBJ1-3
TGTGCCAGTAGACTGGACTCGGCGACGGAGACCCAGTACTTC,CASRLDSATETQYF,once,TRBV19,NA,TRBJ2-5
TGTGCCAGCAGCTTTGTTTGCGGGGGCACTAGCACAGATACGCAGTATTTT,CASSFVCGGTSTDTQYF,NA,TRBV12-1,NA,TRBJ2-3
TGCAGCGTTCAGATGGGGGCTCCTAATTCACCCCTCCACTTT,CSVQMGAPNSPLHF,NA,TRBV29-1,NA,TRBJ1-6
TGTGCCAGCAGGACGACAGGGGAAGCTAATGAAAAACTGTTTTTT,CASRTTGEANEKLFF,NA,TRBV6-5,TRBD1,TRBJ1-4
TGCGCCAGCAGTGAGTCGGGGACACATCAGCCCCAGCATTTT,CASSESGTHQPQHF,NA,TRBV10-2,NA,TRBJ1-5
TGCGCCAGCAGGGGCACCGCGACCTACGAGCAGTACTTC,CASRGTATYEQYF,NA,TRBV10-2,NA,TRBJ2-7
TGTGCCAGCAGTTTGAGTGGGGGCTTGAACACTGAAGCTTTCTTT,CASSLSGGLNTEAFF,NA,TRBV6-2/TRBV6-3,NA,TRBJ1-1